The next 16 T cell receptor beta chains were all read from a single sample in a study of T cells in Graves' hyperthyroidism and ophthalmopathy. TCR beta CDR3 regions were amplified from RNA transcripts. HTBI primers were used for first-round RT-PCR of the TCR CDR3. MiXCR, run by TCRdb on the multiplex PCR reads, gives a single entry per CDR3 protein. The profile shows more than 500,000 distinct CDR3 sequences, about half of them singletons. The sequenced sample consisted of peripheral blood or thyroid tissue (not recorded which). The source of these receptors is an adult woman with Graves' disease, either hyperthyroidism or ophthalmopathy (not recorded which).

The chain uses TRBV6-4 and TRBJ1-5; unclear D gene. Germline CDR1 reads MRHNA; CDR2 reads SNTAGT. The CDR3 runs to 13 residues. V gave up 3 bases and J gave up 16 bases, with 19 bases separating them. Here the CDR3 reads CASSERAGEVGHF. CDR3 bases: TGTGCCAGCAGTGAAAGGGCGGGAGAAGTCGGCCATTTT.

The gene calls are TRBV11-3 and TRBJ2-3; 7 nucleotides line up with TRBD2. J lost 5 bases, V lost 3 bases, and 2 bases had no gene match. The CDR3 sequence is 13 residues long. CDR1 is SGHNT and CDR2 is YENEEA in the germline V gene. CDR3 loop: CASSFGGKDTQYF. The CDR3 DNA follows: TGTGCCAGCAGCTTCGGGGGGAAAGATACGCAGTATTTT.

There are many counts of this clonotype. J is TRBJ1-2 and V is TRBV19, with D possibly being TRBD1 (5 bases). Germline CDR1 reads LNHDA; CDR2 reads SQIVND (reference sequence). The CDR3 length is 17 residues. V was shortened by 7 bases and J by 2 bases, with 23 bases between the two germline ends. The CDR3 region is CASKDSTTQGLNYGYTF. The CDR3 bases are TGTGCCAGTAAAGACTCGACAACGCAGGGATTAAACTATGGCTACACCTTC.

This clonotype was detected only a few times. The chain recombines TRBV29-1 with TRBJ2-7; weak D call: TRBD2 (5 bases). CDR3 length: 12 amino acids. V was shortened by 7 bases and J by 3 bases, with 13 bases between the two germline ends. Germline CDR1 is SQVTM and CDR2 is ANQGSEA. The CDR3: CSAGGLNYEQYF. The CDR3 DNA reads TGCAGCGCTGGCGGGCTTAACTACGAGCAGTACTTC.

The chain joins TRBV6-6 to TRBJ1-1; TRBD1 agrees at 7 bases. J gave up 7 bases and V 6 bases, and 8 bases lay outside the gene matches. The CDR3 has 13 residues. The V gene's germline CDR1 is MNHNY and CDR2 SVGAGI (reference sequence). This chain's CDR3 is CASRGTARGEAFF. The DNA of the CDR3 is TGTGCCAGCAGGGGGACAGCTAGGGGTGAAGCTTTCTTT.

The V call is TRBV7-6, the J call TRBJ2-5; 11 bases map to TRBD2. Germline V lookup: CDR1 SGHVS, CDR2 FNYEAQ. After removal of 0 bases from V and 2 bases from J, the junction contained 5 bases not matched to a gene. The CDR3 spans 17 residues. The CDR3 bases are TGTGCCAGCAGCTTAGCTCCGGGACTAGCGGCACAAGAGACCCAGTACTTC. Its protein is CASSLAPGLAAQETQYF.

This clonotype was detected ten times or more. This chain uses TRBV7-9 with TRBJ2-7, with D perhaps TRBD1 (7 bases). The CDR3 is 15 residues long. Germline assignment: CDR1 SEHNR and CDR2 FQNEAQ (reference sequence). The V and J ends lost 5 bases and 2 bases respectively, with 16 bases between them. CDR3 in DNA: TGTGCCAGCAGCGCGGGACAGATTGGAACCTACGAGCAGTACTTC. This gives the protein CASSAGQIGTYEQYF.

Comment on this clonotype: The missing conserved phenylalanine or tryptophan at the end of this CDR3 makes a read error likely. The DNA is omitted, as the CDR3 cannot be located on it reliably, and the CDR3 follows TCRdb's listing. The CDR3 spells CASSLEDR. The chain recombines TRBV7-7 with TRBJ2-7; the D call in the table, TRBD1, was not verified against the DNA. The CDR3 has 8 residues if both end residues are counted. Per germline, CDR1 SSHAT and CDR2 FNYEAQ (reference sequence).

This chain links TRBV10-3 with TRBJ1-2; no clear D gene. V was trimmed by 4 bases and J by 7 bases, leaving 4 bases between them. This CDR3 spans 10 amino acids. From germline, CDR1 is ENHRY and CDR2 SYGVKD. In nucleotides, the CDR3 is TGTGCCATCAGTGGAAGTGGCTACACCTTC. Its translation is CAISGSGYTF.

This chain links TRBV29-1 with TRBJ1-1; D gene unclear. V was shortened by 4 bases and J by 4 bases, with 16 bases between the two germline ends. In germline, CDR1 is SQVTM, CDR2 ANQGSEA. This CDR3 is 14 amino acids long. The CDR3 loop is CSVVIWSGLTEAFF. The CDR3 DNA sequence: TGCAGCGTTGTGATATGGTCCGGACTCACTGAAGCTTTCTTT.

The CDR3 region has the DNA TGCAGCGTGACGGACAGGGAGAACACCGGGGAGCTGTTTTTT. It is translated as CSVTDRENTGELFF. The rearrangement uses TRBV29-1 and TRBJ2-2; TRBD1 matches at 8 bases. The CDR3 has 14 residues. V dropped 6 bases and J dropped 1; count of bases not matched to a gene: 4. Looked up from germline, CDR1 is SQVTM and CDR2 is ANQGSEA.

The chain has TRBV10-3 and TRBJ1-2; D is perhaps TRBD1 (6 bases). The CDR3 loop spans 12 amino acids. Deletions cut 3 bases from V and 4 bases from J, with 6 bases between. The germline V gene encodes CDR1 ENHRY and CDR2 SYGVKD. CDR3: CAISDRGYGYTF. The CDR3 bases are TGTGCCATCAGTGACAGGGGCTATGGCTACACCTTC.

V gene TRBV2 combines with J gene TRBJ1-4; D gene uncertain. V was trimmed by 7 bases and J by 5 bases, leaving 8 bases between them. The V gene's germline CDR1 is SNHLY and CDR2 FYNNEI. The CDR3 loop spans 12 amino acids. Here the CDR3 reads CASIGANEKLFF. CDR3 in DNA: TGTGCCAGCATAGGTGCGAATGAAAAACTGTTTTTT.

This chain connects TRBV15 to TRBJ2-7; D possibly uses TRBD1 or TRBD2 (5 bases each). Germline V gene data show CDR1 as LNHNV and CDR2 as YYDKDF (reference sequence). Trimming removed 0 bases at V and 3 bases at J, with 18 bases between. This CDR3 region has 17 residues. The CDR3 DNA follows: TGTGCCACCAGCAGAGAATTGACCAGCGAGGGGAACTACGAGCAGTACTTC. Residues: CATSRELTSEGNYEQYF.

This clonotype was observed many times. The chain combines TRBV20-1 with TRBJ2-2, with 15 positions matching TRBD2. V shed 4 bases and J 5 bases; nucleotides not matched to a gene: 2. The CDR3 has 15 residues. Per germline, CDR1 DFQATT and CDR2 SNEGSKA (reference sequence). The CDR3 DNA sequence: TGCAGTGCTATCGGACTAGCGGGAGGGACCGGGGAGCTGTTTTTT. Translation gives CSAIGLAGGTGELFF.

This clonotype was recorded many times. The chain recombines TRBV7-2 with TRBJ1-3, with 12 bases that match TRBD1. The V gene end was trimmed by 5 bases and the J gene end by 3 bases; junction bases not matched to a gene: 5. The CDR3 is made up of 16 amino acids. The germline V gene encodes CDR1 SGHTA and CDR2 FQGNSA. CDR3 DNA: TGTGCCAGCAGCCTCGGGACAGGGGGCTTTGGAAACACCATATATTTT. Residues: CASSLGTGGFGNTIYF.